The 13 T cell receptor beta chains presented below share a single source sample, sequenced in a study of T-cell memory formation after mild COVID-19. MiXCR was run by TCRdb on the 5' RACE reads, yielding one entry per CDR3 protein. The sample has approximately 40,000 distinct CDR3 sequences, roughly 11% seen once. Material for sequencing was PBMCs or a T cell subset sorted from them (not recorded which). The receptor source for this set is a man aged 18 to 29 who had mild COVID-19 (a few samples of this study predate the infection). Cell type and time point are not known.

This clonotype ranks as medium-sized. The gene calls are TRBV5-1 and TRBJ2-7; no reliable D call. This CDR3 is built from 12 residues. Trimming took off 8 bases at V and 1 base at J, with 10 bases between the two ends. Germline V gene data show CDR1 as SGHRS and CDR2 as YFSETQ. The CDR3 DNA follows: TGCGCCAGTGGATTTGGGTCCTACGAGCAGTACTTC. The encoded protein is CASGFGSYEQYF.

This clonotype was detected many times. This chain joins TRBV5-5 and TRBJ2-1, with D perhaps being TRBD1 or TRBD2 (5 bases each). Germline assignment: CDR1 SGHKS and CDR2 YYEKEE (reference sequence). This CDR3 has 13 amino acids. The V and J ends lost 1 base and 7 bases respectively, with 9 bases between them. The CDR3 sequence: CASSLTWGNEQFF. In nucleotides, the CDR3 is TGTGCCAGCAGCTTGACTTGGGGGAATGAGCAGTTCTTC.

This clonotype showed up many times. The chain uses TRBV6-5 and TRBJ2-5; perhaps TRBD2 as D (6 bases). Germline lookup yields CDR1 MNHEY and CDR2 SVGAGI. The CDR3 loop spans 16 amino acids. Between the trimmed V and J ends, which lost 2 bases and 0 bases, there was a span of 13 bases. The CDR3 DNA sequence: TGTGCCAGCAGTTACCGTCGGGGGAGCCACCAAGAGACCCAGTACTTC. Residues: CASSYRRGSHQETQYF.

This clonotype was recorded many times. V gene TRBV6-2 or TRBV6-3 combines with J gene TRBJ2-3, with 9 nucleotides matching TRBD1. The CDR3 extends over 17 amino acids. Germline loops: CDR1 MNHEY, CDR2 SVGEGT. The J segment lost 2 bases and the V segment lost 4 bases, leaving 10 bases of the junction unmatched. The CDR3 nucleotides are TGTGCCAGCAGTTCGGCCCGTACAGGGGGCGTCACAGATACGCAGTATTTT. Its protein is CASSSARTGGVTDTQYF.

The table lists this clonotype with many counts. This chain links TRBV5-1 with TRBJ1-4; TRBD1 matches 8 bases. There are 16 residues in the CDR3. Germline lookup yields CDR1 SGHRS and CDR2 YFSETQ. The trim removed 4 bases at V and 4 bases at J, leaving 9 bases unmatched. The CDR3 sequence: CASSLQGTGGNEKLFF. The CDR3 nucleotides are TGCGCCAGCAGCCTACAAGGAACAGGGGGTAATGAAAAACTGTTTTTT. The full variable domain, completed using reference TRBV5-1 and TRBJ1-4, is KAGVTQTPRYLIKTRGQQVTLSCSPISGHRSVSWYQQTPGQGLQFLFEYFSETQRNKGNFPGRFSGRQFSNSRSEMNVSTLELGDSALYLCASSLQGTGGNEKLFFGSGTQLSVL.

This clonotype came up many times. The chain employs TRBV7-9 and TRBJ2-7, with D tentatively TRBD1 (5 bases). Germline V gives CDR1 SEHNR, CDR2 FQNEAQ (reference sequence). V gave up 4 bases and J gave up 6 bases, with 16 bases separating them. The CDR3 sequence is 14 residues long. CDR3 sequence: CASSSTTGLSEQYV. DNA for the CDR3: TGTGCCAGCAGCTCCACTACAGGTCTCTCCGAGCAGTACGTC.

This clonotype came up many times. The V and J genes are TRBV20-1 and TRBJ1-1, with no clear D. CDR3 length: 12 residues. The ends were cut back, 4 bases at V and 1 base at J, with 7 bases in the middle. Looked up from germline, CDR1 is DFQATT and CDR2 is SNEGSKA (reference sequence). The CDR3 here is CSAIPGNTEAFF. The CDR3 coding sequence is TGCAGTGCTATTCCGGGGAACACTGAAGCTTTCTTT.

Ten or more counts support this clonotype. Here the CDR3 DNA reads TGCAGTGCTTCCTCCGGGACAGGGAGCACTGGAAACACCATATATTTT. Translating gives CSASSGTGSTGNTIYF. The rearrangement links TRBV20-1 to TRBJ1-3; 9 bases align to TRBD1. The trim removed 5 bases at V and 2 bases at J, leaving 10 bases unmatched. The germline V gene encodes CDR1 DFQATT and CDR2 SNEGSKA (reference sequence). The CDR3 is 16 amino acids.

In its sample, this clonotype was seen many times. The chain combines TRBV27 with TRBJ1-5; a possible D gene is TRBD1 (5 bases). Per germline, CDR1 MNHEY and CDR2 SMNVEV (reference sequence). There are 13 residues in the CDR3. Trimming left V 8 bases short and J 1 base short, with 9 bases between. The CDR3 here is CASVGASNQPQHF. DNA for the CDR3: TGTGCCAGCGTCGGGGCCAGCAATCAGCCCCAGCATTTT.

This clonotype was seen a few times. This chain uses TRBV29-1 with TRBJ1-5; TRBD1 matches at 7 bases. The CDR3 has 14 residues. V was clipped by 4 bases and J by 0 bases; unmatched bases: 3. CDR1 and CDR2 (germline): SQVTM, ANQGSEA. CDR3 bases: TGCAGCGTTGCGACAGGGTATAGCAATCAGCCCCAGCATTTT. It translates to CSVATGYSNQPQHF.

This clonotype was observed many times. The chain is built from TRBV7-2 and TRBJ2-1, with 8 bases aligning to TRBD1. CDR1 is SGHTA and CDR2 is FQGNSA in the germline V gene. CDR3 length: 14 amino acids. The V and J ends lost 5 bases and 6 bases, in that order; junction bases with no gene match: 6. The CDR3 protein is CASSGTGGRNEQFF. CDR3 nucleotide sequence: TGTGCCAGCAGCGGGACAGGTGGTCGCAATGAGCAGTTCTTC.

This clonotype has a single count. The CDR3 DNA reads as TGTGCCAGCAGGAAAGTCAACTCCTACGAGCAGTACTTC. This sequence encodes CASRKVNSYEQYF. The V and J genes are TRBV21-1 and TRBJ2-7. TRBV21-1 is reported as a pseudogene. The CDR3 covers 13 residues.

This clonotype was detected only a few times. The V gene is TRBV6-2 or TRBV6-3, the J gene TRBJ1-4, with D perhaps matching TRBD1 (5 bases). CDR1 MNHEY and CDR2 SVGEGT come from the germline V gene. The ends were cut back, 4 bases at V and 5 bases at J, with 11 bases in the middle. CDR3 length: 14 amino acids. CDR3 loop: CASSFGTENEKLFF. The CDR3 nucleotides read TGTGCCAGCAGTTTCGGGACGGAGAATGAAAAACTGTTTTTT.